The T cell receptor (beta chain) under discussion was sequenced for a study of blood T cells in healthy people across ages. With a J-beta primer mix and a sample-barcoded 5' primer, a second PCR ran about 7 to 12 cycles. From the 5' RACE reads, TCRdb called clonotypes with MiXCR, one entry per CDR3 protein. The data hold about 1.5 million distinct CDR3 sequences, with 42% observed a single time. Germline lookup yields CDR1 SGDLS and CDR2 YYNGEE. This CDR3 has 14 amino acids. The V end lost 4 bases, the J end lost 3 bases, and 11 bases lay between the germline ends. Study-level points and caveats: Fewer expanded clones and more diversity marked long-lived versus aged donors. The study found TCR beta diversity correlated strongly with naive T cell percentage. Changes in expanded clonotypes were possibly confounded, as the CMV status of donors was unknown.

This clonotype has more than one count but fewer than ten. Its specificity is not known. This chain joins TRBV9 and TRBJ2-1; D is unresolved. The clonotype originates from a woman younger than 35 in good health. The sequencing input was blood. CDR3 DNA: TGTGCCAGCAGCCCCCAGCGCGTCTACAATGAGCAGTTCTTC. Amino acids: CASSPQRVYNEQFF.